Reported below is one T cell receptor (beta chain). Repertoires were generated with immunoSEQ multiplex PCR, while TCRdb's copy carries only in-frame clones and drops some. The table includes 60,000 to 75,000 clones, about 85% detected once. The sample comes from a study of T cell responses to AZD1222 COVID-19 vaccine. V lost 7 bases, J lost 7 bases, and 10 bases lay in between. The CDR3 loop spans 11 amino acids. Germline V CDR1 and CDR2: MNHNY, SVGAGI (reference sequence). The sample in question was peripheral blood, obtained on day 0 of AZD1222 vaccination. This receptor was obtained from an adult in good health. V and J are TRBV6-6 and TRBJ2-5, with a possible D match to TRBD2 (5 bases). CDR3 nucleotides: TGTGCCAGCACCCACGGGGTGACCCAGTACTTC. Its translation is CASTHGVTQYF.